These 19 T cell receptor beta chains were sequenced from one sample in a study of cytomegalovirus exposure and HLA in healthy donors. Assay: immunoSEQ multiplex PCR; the TCRdb copy retains only in-frame clones and omits some. Counted here are about 200,000 clones, roughly 84% occurring once; the ten biggest clones make up over 10%. The material sequenced was PBMCs. The origin of the receptors is a young woman in good health and CMV-seropositive.

This chain connects TRBV5-1 to TRBJ2-3, with 10 bases aligning to TRBD2. The germline gives CDR1 SGHRS, CDR2 YFSETQ. The CDR3 has 14 residues. The junction had 2 bases not matched to a gene; V was cut back by 3 bases and J by 4 bases. CDR3 bases: TGCGCCAGCAGCTCTAGCGGGAGTCCAGATACGCAGTATTTT. Amino acid sequence: CASSSSGSPDTQYF.

The genes are TRBV5-1 and TRBJ1-1; D remains ambiguous. V lost 1 base and J lost 0, with 7 bases in between. This CDR3 is 14 amino acids long. CDR1 SGHRS and CDR2 YFSETQ come from the germline V gene. CDR3 amino acids: CASSLRVMNTEAFF. For the CDR3, the DNA is TGCGCCAGCAGCTTGCGGGTAATGAACACTGAAGCTTTCTTT.

The chain joins TRBV7-8 to TRBJ2-1, with 7 nucleotides matching TRBD2. With 4 bases clipped from V and 12 bases from J, the junction kept 12 bases outside the gene matches. Germline V CDR1 and CDR2: SGHVS, FQNEAQ. CDR3 length: 14 amino acids. In nucleotides, the CDR3 is TGTGCCAGCAGCTCACCTCCGGGGGGATCCGCGCAGTTCTTC. Residues: CASSSPPGGSAQFF.

This clone was seen only once. The V gene is TRBV19, the J gene TRBJ1-2, with D hard to call. The CDR3 is 16 amino acids. The V gene lost 6 bases and the J gene lost 1 base, with 18 bases spanning the gap. Per the germline V gene, CDR1 is LNHDA and CDR2 is SQIVND (reference sequence). This CDR3 is CASSTSRRTDNYGYTF. In DNA form, the CDR3 reads TGTGCCAGTAGCACCTCGAGGAGGACGGATAACTATGGCTACACCTTC.

The genes are TRBV10-3 and TRBJ2-2, with TRBD1 as a possible D gene (5 bases). Between the trimmed V and J ends, which lost 8 bases and 4 bases, there was a span of 17 bases. Looked up from germline, CDR1 is ENHRY and CDR2 is SYGVKD. CDR3 length equals 15 residues. Here the CDR3 DNA reads TGTGCCATCCAGGAACAGGCAATGGGCACCGGGGAGCTGTTTTTT. Encoded protein: CAIQEQAMGTGELFF.

The chain joins TRBV28 to TRBJ2-1, with 9 bases that match TRBD2. The CDR3 has 17 amino acids. V shed 4 bases, J shed 1 base, and the junction held 8 bases outside the gene matches. From germline, CDR1 is MDHEN and CDR2 SYDVKM. CDR3 nucleotide sequence: TGTGCCAGCAGTTCCTGGACAGCGGGAGGTTCCTACAATGAGCAGTTCTTC. It is translated as CASSSWTAGGSYNEQFF.

A single count supports this clone. V gene TRBV6-5 combines with J gene TRBJ2-1; possible D gene TRBD2, 6 bases. Trimming took off 5 bases at V and 7 bases at J, with 15 bases between the two ends. CDR3 length: 14 amino acids. From germline, CDR1 is MNHEY and CDR2 SVGAGI. The CDR3 DNA follows: TGTGCCAGCAGTAACCAGGACTACCCAAATGAGCAGTTCTTC. It translates to CASSNQDYPNEQFF.

The chain has TRBV28 and TRBJ1-2, with D maybe TRBD1 (5 bases). This CDR3 comprises 14 residues. Germline CDR1 MDHEN, CDR2 SYDVKM. The ends were cut back, 7 bases at V and 4 bases at J, with 16 bases in the middle. The DNA for the CDR3 is TGTGCCAGCACCTCAGGGACTATTGGCTATGGCTACACCTTC. Translation gives CASTSGTIGYGYTF.

This clone occurred a few times. The DNA of the CDR3 is TGCGCCAGCAGCCCCAGGGATCGGAATCAGCCCCAGCATTTT. Amino acids: CASSPRDRNQPQHF. This sequence joins TRBV5-1 and TRBJ1-5; TRBD1 is a possible D gene (5 bases). V lost 4 bases, J lost 4 bases, and 12 bases lay in between. The CDR3 spans 14 residues. Germline CDR1 is SGHRS and CDR2 is YFSETQ.

The rearrangement links TRBV7-3 to TRBJ2-1; 10 bases map to TRBD2. Germline V gene lookup returns CDR1 SGHTA and CDR2 FQGTGA. Trimming at V came to 1 base and at J to 7 bases, leaving 7 bases not matched to a gene. The CDR3 is 16 amino acids. The CDR3: CASSLIWASGRNEQFF. The CDR3 coding sequence is TGTGCCAGCAGCTTAATCTGGGCTAGCGGGAGAAATGAGCAGTTCTTC.

The genes are TRBV27 and TRBJ1-1, with a weak D call TRBD1 (6 bases). The CDR3 loop spans 13 amino acids. V was trimmed by 3 bases and J by 6 bases, leaving 11 bases between them. CDR1 MNHEY and CDR2 SMNVEV come from the germline V gene (reference sequence). CDR3 sequence reads: CASSFSQGAEAFF. CDR3 DNA: TGTGCCAGCAGTTTCTCACAGGGCGCTGAAGCTTTCTTT.

A note on this clone: Germline is not matched at one junction end, which may reflect a read error. This chain uses TRBV15 with TRBJ2-7, with 10 bases matching TRBD2. The length of the CDR3 is 20 residues. Germline lookup yields CDR1 LNHNV and CDR2 YYDKDF (reference sequence). The CDR3 coding sequence is TGTGCCACCAGCAGAGAGAGGCTAGCGGGAGACCCCCGGGCCTCCAACGAGCAGTACTTC. The encoded protein is CATSRERLAGDPRASNEQYF. Complete variable domain (other parts from reference TRBV15 and TRBJ2-7): DAMVIQNPRYQVTQFGKPVTLSCSQTLNHNVMYWYQQKSSQAPKLLFHYYDKDFNNEADTPDNFQSRRPNTSFCFLDIRSPGLGDTAMYLCATSRERLAGDPRASNEQYFGPGTRLTVT.

The chain uses TRBV5-1 and TRBJ2-7; no clear D gene. CDR3 length equals 15 residues. Germline assignment: CDR1 SGHRS and CDR2 YFSETQ. The V end lost 2 bases, the J end lost 4 bases, and 16 bases lay between the germline ends. In DNA, the CDR3 is TGCGCCAGCAGCTTTCTCTCCGGTAAAGCGTACGAGCAGTACTTC. Protein sequence: CASSFLSGKAYEQYF.

The chain carries TRBV6-1 and TRBJ2-1; TRBD2 matches at 10 bases. The V and J ends lost 5 bases and 2 bases, in that order; junction bases with no gene match: 3. CDR3 length equals 15 residues. Germline V gives CDR1 MNHNS, CDR2 SASEGT. The CDR3 DNA sequence: TGTGCCAGCAGTCTTCTAGCGGGAGCCTACAATGAGCAGTTCTTC. Protein product: CASSLLAGAYNEQFF.

The chain uses TRBV6-1 and TRBJ1-1, with unresolved D. CDR1 and CDR2 from the germline V gene are MNHNS and SASEGT. The CDR3 is 14 amino acids. Trimming shortened V by 8 bases and J by 5 bases, and 18 bases separated the two germline ends. The CDR3 DNA reads as TGTGCCAGCGAAGCGAACCGGGGTGAGACTGAAGCTTTCTTT. It yields the protein CASEANRGETEAFF.

This chain joins TRBV28 and TRBJ2-3; maybe TRBD2 (5 bases). The CDR3 contains 11 residues. The V gene's germline CDR1 is MDHEN and CDR2 SYDVKM. V was clipped by 4 bases and J by 8 bases, with 7 bases between them. In DNA form, the CDR3 reads TGTGCCAGCAGTTCAGCGGTTACGCAGTATTTT. Translating gives CASSSAVTQYF.

The J gene is TRBJ2-1, the V gene TRBV27; 8 nucleotides line up with TRBD2. Germline CDR1 MNHEY, CDR2 SMNVEV (reference sequence). The CDR3 runs to 16 residues. V trimming: 4 bases; J trimming: 0 bases; junction bases outside the gene matches: 5. The CDR3 DNA is TGTGCCAGCAGTTCACAACTAGCGGACTCCTACAATGAGCAGTTCTTC. Amino acids: CASSSQLADSYNEQFF.

The CDR3 reads CASTPGQYYGYTF. CDR3 coding DNA: TGTGCCAGTACCCCGGGACAGTACTATGGCTACACCTTC. The chain uses TRBV19 and TRBJ1-2; 7 nucleotides align to TRBD1. Trimming at V came to 7 bases and at J to 3 bases, leaving 5 bases not matched to a gene. There are 13 residues in the CDR3. Germline CDR1 LNHDA, CDR2 SQIVND (reference sequence).

The chain recombines TRBV28 with TRBJ1-2; 7 bases line up with TRBD1. J lost 8 bases, V lost 8 bases, and 23 bases had no gene match. There are 17 residues in the CDR3. Germline V CDR1 and CDR2: MDHEN, SYDVKM. The CDR3 loop is CASGLEIFTGVEKGYTF. For the CDR3, the DNA is TGTGCCAGCGGATTAGAGATATTTACAGGGGTGGAGAAGGGCTACACCTTC.